The next 3 T cell receptor beta chains were all read from a single sample in a study of T cell responses to AZD1222 COVID-19 vaccine. TCRdb keeps only in-frame clones here, not all; method: immunoSEQ multiplex PCR. The table lists over 75,000 clones, roughly nine tenths of them singletons. This sample comprised peripheral blood, obtained 28 days after the second AZD1222 dose. These receptors all come from an adult who received the AZD1222 COVID-19 vaccine.

In its sample, this clone was seen a few times. For the CDR3, the DNA is TGTGCCAGCAGTCTAATAATCCCCCTAGCGGGACACACAGATACGCAGTATTTT. Its protein is CASSLIIPLAGHTDTQYF. The J gene is TRBJ2-3, the V gene TRBV27; the match to TRBD2 covers 9 bases. Losses at the gene ends were 5 bases for V and 2 bases for J; bases not matched to a gene: 14. Per the germline V gene, CDR1 is MNHEY and CDR2 is SMNVEV (reference sequence). The CDR3 sequence is 18 residues long.

This sequence joins TRBV10-3 and TRBJ1-1, with D unresolved. The ends were cut back, 6 bases at V and 1 base at J, with 12 bases in the middle. This CDR3 contains 14 residues. Germline V gene sequence: CDR1 ENHRY, CDR2 SYGVKD. The CDR3 nucleotides read TGTGCCATCAGACCCGGACCGGGGAACACTGAAGCTTTCTTT. The encoded protein is CAIRPGPGNTEAFF.

A single count supports this clone. V gene TRBV27 combines with J gene TRBJ2-3; D is unresolved. The CDR3 length is 15 residues. Germline CDR1 MNHEY, CDR2 SMNVEV (reference sequence). Trimming removed 0 bases from V and 2 bases from J, with 9 bases in between. CDR3 DNA sequence: TGTGCCAGCAGTTTATCGTGGTCTACCACAGATACGCAGTATTTT. Encoded protein: CASSLSWSTTDTQYF.